This TCR beta chain was captured by sequencing in a study of cytomegalovirus exposure and HLA in healthy donors. General study results and limits: TCR sequences were mostly rare, though some public TCRs occurred in many donors.

As for this clone: The antigen is undetermined.

Both 60 Vbeta primers and 13 Jbeta primers went into the PCR. Assay used: immunoSEQ multiplex PCR; TCRdb lists only in-frame clones, some missing. The sample has around 150,000 clones; 55% to 80% are singletons. The CDR3 extends over 15 amino acids. Per germline, CDR1 SGHTA and CDR2 FQGNSA. After removal of 2 bases from V and 4 bases from J, the junction contained 5 bases not matched to a gene. The source material was PBMCs. The gene calls are TRBV7-2 and TRBJ2-7; 10 bases map to TRBD2. The receptor was isolated from a woman aged 55-69 years in good health and CMV-seropositive. DNA of the CDR3: TGTGCCAGCAGCTTAAGGGCTAGCGGGAGTTACGAGCAGTACTTC. It codes for CASSLRASGSYEQYF.